A single sample is the source of the 21 T cell receptor beta chains below, sequenced in a study of blood T cell repertoires in COVID-19. The method was immunoSEQ multiplex PCR; TCRdb's version includes in-frame clones alone and lacks a portion of them. The sample includes 150,000 to 200,000 clones, 90% of them seen just once. Sample: peripheral blood. The receptors here all came from a man between 45 and 60 years old with acute or convalescent COVID-19.

This clone is a singleton in its sample. The V and J genes are TRBV30 and TRBJ2-2, with 9 bases identical to TRBD2. This CDR3 has 15 amino acids. Germline CDR1 and CDR2: GTSNPN and SVGIG (reference sequence). The J segment lost 3 bases and the V segment lost 4 bases, leaving 6 bases of the junction unmatched. The CDR3 bases are TGTGCCTGGACCGGGAGCGGGAGGTACACCGGGGAGCTGTTTTTT. As protein: CAWTGSGRYTGELFF.

J is TRBJ2-4 and V is TRBV18; TRBD1 might be the D (6 bases). CDR1 KGHSH and CDR2 LQKENI come from the germline V gene. The CDR3 contains 16 residues. Deletions cut 3 bases from V and 3 bases from J, with 15 bases between. The CDR3 is CASSPPGTGLKNIQYF. The CDR3 DNA sequence: TGTGCCAGCTCACCCCCCGGAACAGGGCTCAAAAACATTCAGTACTTC. The variable domain in full, completed from reference TRBV18 and TRBJ2-4, reads NAGVMQNPRHLVRRRGQEARLRCSPMKGHSHVYWYRQLPEEGLKFMVYLQKENIIDESGMPKERFSAEFPKEGPSILRIQQVVRGDSAAYFCASSPPGTGLKNIQYFGAGTRLSVL.

This clone was picked up one time. This chain connects TRBV19 to TRBJ1-5; TRBD1 matches 10 bases. Germline trimming cut 7 bases from V and 0 bases from J; bases unmatched to any gene: 9. The CDR3 spans 17 residues. Germline V gives CDR1 LNHDA, CDR2 SQIVND (reference sequence). CDR3 protein: CASTSGTGDYSNQPQHF. The CDR3 bases are TGTGCCAGTACTTCCGGGACAGGGGATTATAGCAATCAGCCCCAGCATTTT.

This clone was counted a single time. CDR3 nucleotide sequence: TGTGCCAGCAGCCGACAGGAGAACACTGAAGCTTTCTTT. It yields the protein CASSRQENTEAFF. The chain employs TRBV6-2 or TRBV6-3 and TRBJ1-1; D might be TRBD1 (6 bases). The V gene lost 6 bases and the J gene lost 1 base, with 9 bases spanning the gap. Germline V gene lookup returns CDR1 MNHEY and CDR2 SVGEGT. The length of the CDR3 is 13 residues.

The chain combines TRBV2 with TRBJ2-5, with D unresolved. The germline CDR1 and CDR2 sequences are SNHLY and FYNNEI. CDR3 length: 13 residues. The ends were cut back, 1 base at V and 3 bases at J, with 6 bases in the middle. CDR3 sequence (DNA): TGTGCCAGCAGTGAAGGGGCGAAAGAGACCCAGTACTTC. As protein: CASSEGAKETQYF.

The J gene is TRBJ1-2, the V gene TRBV28, with D possibly TRBD1 on 6 matching bases. The CDR3 is 18 residues long. The V end was cut by 6 bases, the J end by 0 bases, with 23 bases between. The germline V gene has CDR1 MDHEN and CDR2 SYDVKM. CDR3 sequence (DNA): TGTGCCAGCAGAAGCCAGGGGCACGCCCTGAACTCTAACTATGGCTACACCTTC. Translated: CASRSQGHALNSNYGYTF.

J is TRBJ2-7 and V is TRBV5-1; D perhaps matches TRBD1 (5 bases). The germline V and J ends were trimmed by 0 bases and 0 bases, with 13 bases remaining between them. Germline V CDR1 and CDR2: SGHRS, YFSETQ. The CDR3 runs to 16 residues. CDR3 residues: CASSLGRQLHSYEQYF. The CDR3 DNA follows: TGCGCCAGCAGCTTGGGGCGACAGCTCCACTCCTACGAGCAGTACTTC.

The rearrangement links TRBV10-3 to TRBJ1-1; D perhaps matches TRBD1 (5 bases). Deletions cut 4 bases from V and 1 base from J, with 10 bases between. This CDR3 region has 14 residues. Germline loops: CDR1 ENHRY, CDR2 SYGVKD. CDR3 region: CAISGTPSNTEAFF. In DNA form, the CDR3 reads TGTGCCATCAGTGGGACACCGTCGAACACTGAAGCTTTCTTT.

The CDR3 region has the DNA TGTGCCAGCAGTGAAGAGAGGTTCTACCAGCCCCAGCATTTT. It translates to CASSEERFYQPQHF. The J gene is TRBJ1-5, the V gene TRBV6-1; D remains unclear. The CDR3 sequence is 14 residues long. V gave up 1 base and J gave up 7 bases, with 11 bases separating them. Germline assignment: CDR1 MNHNS and CDR2 SASEGT.

The chain joins TRBV14 to TRBJ1-3; D unresolved. Trimming pared 1 base from V and 0 bases from J, leaving 4 bases between. The CDR3 has 14 residues. Germline-derived CDR1 and CDR2 are SGHDN and FVKESK. The CDR3 DNA reads as TGTGCCAGCAGCCAAGCCGGCTCTGGAAACACCATATATTTT. Residues: CASSQAGSGNTIYF.

The chain joins TRBV11-2 to TRBJ2-7, with a tentative D call TRBD1 (5 bases). The V gene's germline CDR1 is SGHAT and CDR2 FQNNGV. V was trimmed by 5 bases and J by 0 bases, leaving 11 bases between them. The CDR3 length is 14 residues. The CDR3 bases are TGTGCCAGCAGCCTAACAGGTCTCTCCTACGAGCAGTACTTC. It encodes CASSLTGLSYEQYF.

The rearrangement uses TRBV5-1 and TRBJ2-7; D remains unclear. Trimming removed 4 bases from V and 0 bases from J, with 8 bases in between. The V gene's germline CDR1 is SGHRS and CDR2 YFSETQ. The CDR3 has 13 amino acids. CDR3 DNA sequence: TGCGCCAGCAGCGTACTTACCTCCTACGAGCAGTACTTC. Translating gives CASSVLTSYEQYF.

This chain connects TRBV6-5 to TRBJ2-5; tentative D call: TRBD2 (5 bases). Looked up from germline, CDR1 is MNHEY and CDR2 is SVGAGI. V was clipped by 3 bases and J by 1 base, with 9 bases between them. The CDR3 is made up of 14 amino acids. The CDR3 DNA reads as TGTGCCAGCAGTTATACGGACTCCCAAGAGACCCAGTACTTC. It yields the protein CASSYTDSQETQYF.

CDR3 sequence reads: CASSIGRWATRGVNTGELFF. The DNA for the CDR3 is TGTGCCAGTAGTATTGGTAGATGGGCAACTCGGGGGGTTAACACCGGGGAGCTGTTTTTT. This chain uses TRBV19 with TRBJ2-2, with TRBD2 matching over 7 bases. V was clipped by 3 bases and J by 2 bases; unmatched bases: 18. The CDR3 is made up of 20 amino acids. Germline CDR1 is LNHDA and CDR2 is SQIVND (reference sequence).

The chain recombines TRBV3-1 (or the pseudogene TRBV3-2) with TRBJ2-3; 11 bases are shared with TRBD2. Germline CDR1 is LGHDT and CDR2 is YNNKEL (reference sequence). Trimming took 1 base from V and 7 from J; bases not matched to a gene: 10. This CDR3 has 17 amino acids. CDR3 DNA: TGTGCCAGCAGCCAAGCCACGGGACTAGCGGACAGATATACGCAGTATTTT. Translating it yields CASSQATGLADRYTQYF.

The chain employs TRBV25-1 and TRBJ2-5; TRBD2 is a possible D gene (7 bases). The CDR3 consists of 13 residues. Germline V gives CDR1 MGHDK, CDR2 SYGVNS. V was trimmed by 7 bases and J by 3 bases, leaving 12 bases between them. The CDR3 DNA reads as TGTGCCAGCAAGGGGGGGCAGAAAGAGACCCAGTACTTC. It is translated as CASKGGQKETQYF.

The rearrangement uses TRBV28 and TRBJ1-3; D is unresolved. The CDR3 has 14 residues. V was shortened by 5 bases and J by 7 bases, with 15 bases between the two germline ends. CDR1 MDHEN and CDR2 SYDVKM come from the germline V gene. CDR3 sequence: CASSPTVSSNTIYF. DNA for the CDR3: TGTGCCAGCAGTCCAACAGTGTCTTCGAACACCATATATTTT.

There are a few counts of this clone. CDR3 nucleotide sequence: TGTGCCAGCTCACCAAGGCAGACAGGGGTCGGGGAGCTGTTTTTT. Translation: CASSPRQTGVGELFF. The chain carries TRBV18 and TRBJ2-2, with TRBD1 matching over 8 bases. The CDR3 is 15 residues long. Germline V gene lookup returns CDR1 KGHSH and CDR2 LQKENI. The V segment lost 2 bases and the J segment 7 bases; nucleotides outside the gene matches: 6.

This clone was detected a few times. The gene calls are TRBV3-1 (or the pseudogene TRBV3-2) and TRBJ2-1; 7 bases fit TRBD2. This CDR3 contains 19 residues. Germline lookup yields CDR1 LGHDT and CDR2 YNNKEL (reference sequence). V shed 0 bases and J 3 bases; nucleotides not matched to a gene: 14. The CDR3 DNA sequence: TGTGCCAGCAGCCAAGATCCGGCGGCTAGCGGACTATTCTACAATGAGCAGTTCTTC. It yields the protein CASSQDPAASGLFYNEQFF.

The rearrangement joins TRBV5-1 to TRBJ2-5; 9 nucleotides line up with TRBD1. Looked up from germline, CDR1 is SGHRS and CDR2 is YFSETQ. Trimming removed 2 bases from V and 3 bases from J; junction bases left unmatched: 5. CDR3 length equals 15 residues. CDR3 in DNA: TGCGCCAGCAGCTTCACCGGGACAGGGAAAGAGACCCAGTACTTC. This gives the protein CASSFTGTGKETQYF.

The V and J genes are TRBV3-1 (or the pseudogene TRBV3-2) and TRBJ1-6; D is undetermined. This CDR3 contains 16 residues. Germline CDR1 is LGHDT and CDR2 is YNNKEL (reference sequence). V was shortened by 4 bases and J by 1 base, with 11 bases between the two germline ends. The CDR3, as DNA: TGTGCCAGCAGCCTTGGCGGAGGGTCCTATAATTCACCCCTCCACTTT. This gives the protein CASSLGGGSYNSPLHF.